The 21 T cell receptor beta chains listed next were all sequenced from one sample in a study of blood T cell repertoires in COVID-19 (dated by TCRdb to between 2020 and 2021). Receptors were amplified or captured by the immunoSEQ multiplex PCR assay. Imported from immuneACCESS, the table was reduced by TCRdb to in-frame sequences with V and J called. These copies leave out some clones; in studies compared against another copy, an unresolved V gene accounts for under half, and the cause of the remainder is not known. This sample gives about 110,000 clones in total; around 90% of them show up just once. 2.4% of the sample comes from the top ten. The sequenced sample consisted of peripheral blood. The receptors here all came from a human donor in a cohort sampled during active COVID-19.

This chain connects TRBV10-3 to TRBJ1-1; 9 nucleotides line up with TRBD1. This CDR3 comprises 15 residues. Germline V lookup: CDR1 ENHRY, CDR2 SYGVKD. V gave up 3 bases and J gave up 5 bases; unmatched junction bases: 7. Written as DNA, the CDR3 is TGTGCCATCAGTGACTCCGGACAGGGGAGGACTGAAGCTTTCTTT. Translating it yields CAISDSGQGRTEAFF.

This sequence joins TRBV6-6 and TRBJ2-2, with D possibly matching TRBD1 (6 bases). V was cut by 6 bases and J by 3 bases, with 14 bases left in between. The length of the CDR3 is 15 residues. Per the germline V gene, CDR1 is MNHNY and CDR2 is SVGAGI (reference sequence). Written as DNA, the CDR3 is TGTGCCAGCAGCCTCAAAGGGGGTTACACCGGGGAGCTGTTTTTT. It translates to CASSLKGGYTGELFF.

The chain combines TRBV6-2 or TRBV6-3 with TRBJ1-1; no clear D gene. The CDR3 spans 15 residues. V lost 7 bases to trimming and J lost 7 bases, with 22 bases between them. The V gene's germline CDR1 is MNHEY and CDR2 SVGEGT. CDR3 coding DNA: TGTGCCAGCACCCCCTCGGGGTACTACTACCTTGAAGCTTTCTTT. It encodes CASTPSGYYYLEAFF.

J is TRBJ2-7 and V is TRBV27, with TRBD2 as a possible D gene (6 bases). Germline V gene sequence: CDR1 MNHEY, CDR2 SMNVEV (reference sequence). The CDR3 loop spans 14 amino acids. V was pared by 3 bases and J by 7 bases, with 16 bases between. The CDR3 sequence: CASSFGGAWGEQYF. As DNA, the CDR3 is TGTGCCAGCAGTTTTGGCGGGGCCTGGGGGGAGCAGTACTTC.

The gene calls are TRBV5-1 and TRBJ2-1, with TRBD2 matching over 8 bases. V shed 0 bases and J 9 bases; nucleotides not matched to a gene: 11. Germline V gives CDR1 SGHRS, CDR2 YFSETQ. The CDR3 is 16 residues long. The CDR3 is CASSLVGRAGGGEQFF. The CDR3, as DNA: TGCGCCAGCAGCTTGGTCGGGAGGGCCGGTGGAGGTGAGCAGTTCTTC.

Only one count was recorded for this clone. The chain joins TRBV6-6 to TRBJ2-1; 13 nucleotides line up with TRBD2. V was pared by 5 bases and J by 5 bases, with 3 bases of the junction left unmatched. Germline V gene lookup returns CDR1 MNHNY and CDR2 SVGAGI (reference sequence). This CDR3 comprises 15 residues. CDR3 amino acids: CASSPTSGRNNEQFF. The CDR3 DNA is TGTGCCAGCAGTCCGACTAGCGGGAGGAACAATGAGCAGTTCTTC.

This chain connects TRBV5-8 to TRBJ2-1; D remains unclear. The V end was cut by 5 bases, the J end by 4 bases, with 7 bases between. The CDR3 covers 12 residues. Germline CDR1 and CDR2: SGHTS and YDEGEE. The CDR3 reads CASRTIYNEQFF. DNA for the CDR3: TGTGCCAGCAGAACAATTTACAATGAGCAGTTCTTC.

The chain carries TRBV25-1 and TRBJ1-6; D call uncertain. The germline CDR1 and CDR2 sequences are MGHDK and SYGVNS. This CDR3 region has 13 residues. The V end lost 2 bases, the J end lost 7 bases, and 6 bases lay between the germline ends. CDR3 loop: CASSELENSPLHF. The CDR3 nucleotides read TGTGCCAGCAGTGAACTGGAGAATTCACCCCTCCACTTT.

The chain carries TRBV5-6 and TRBJ2-7, with 7 bases aligning to TRBD1. The germline gives CDR1 SGHDT, CDR2 YYEEEE. The junction had 4 bases not matched to a gene; V was cut back by 4 bases and J by 3 bases. There are 13 residues in the CDR3. CDR3: CASSPGQLYEQYF. CDR3 bases: TGTGCCAGCAGCCCGGGACAGCTCTACGAGCAGTACTTC.

The CDR3 DNA follows: TGTGCCAGCAGCTCAAAATCAGGTCGTGGAAACATTCAGTACTTC. Its protein product is CASSSKSGRGNIQYF. The chain recombines TRBV7-9 with TRBJ2-4, with D hard to call. Trimming shortened V by 4 bases and J by 6 bases, and 16 bases separated the two germline ends. Looked up from germline, CDR1 is SEHNR and CDR2 is FQNEAQ (reference sequence). The CDR3 is 15 amino acids.

The chain joins TRBV14 to TRBJ2-2; perhaps TRBD2 as D (6 bases). CDR3 size: 16 residues. Germline V CDR1 and CDR2: SGHDN, FVKESK. The germline V and J ends were trimmed by 1 base and 5 bases, with 14 bases remaining between them. CDR3 nucleotide sequence: TGTGCCAGCAGCCAAGTTGCAGCGGCGGGGACCGGGGAGCTGTTTTTT. Encoded protein: CASSQVAAAGTGELFF.

As for this clone: A much larger clonotype is one base distant, so this may be a read error. The rearrangement uses TRBV9 and TRBJ1-1; TRBD1 is a possible D gene (5 bases). The CDR3 has 12 amino acids. V was pared by 4 bases and J by 4 bases, with 8 bases between. Germline V gene lookup returns CDR1 SGDLS and CDR2 YYNGEE. CDR3 loop: CASSPGVTEAFF. The CDR3 bases are TGTGCCAGCAGCCCGGGGGTCACTGAAGCTTTCTTT.

The V call is TRBV7-2, the J call TRBJ1-3; 7 nucleotides align to TRBD1. V was pared by 5 bases and J by 4 bases, with 11 bases of the junction left unmatched. Per the germline V gene, CDR1 is SGHTA and CDR2 is FQGNSA. CDR3 length: 16 residues. CDR3 sequence: CASSPIRDSAGNTIYF. The CDR3 DNA sequence: TGTGCCAGCAGCCCAATCCGGGACAGTGCAGGAAACACCATATATTTT.

This clone was seen a few times. The rearrangement links TRBV4-1 to TRBJ1-5; possible D gene TRBD1, 5 bases. Trimming pared 3 bases from V and 7 bases from J, leaving 13 bases between. The CDR3 spans 14 residues. Germline-derived CDR1 and CDR2 are MGHRA and YSYEKL. CDR3 sequence: CASSQAGLGQPQHF. CDR3 bases: TGCGCCAGCAGCCAGGCAGGGTTGGGGCAGCCCCAGCATTTT.

The J gene is TRBJ2-1, the V gene TRBV11-2; D possibly corresponds to TRBD1 (5 bases). The ends were cut back, 6 bases at V and 7 bases at J, with 16 bases in the middle. The germline V gene has CDR1 SGHAT and CDR2 FQNNGV. This CDR3 is 14 amino acids long. DNA of the CDR3: TGTGCCAGCAGTCAGGGTCCGTTTGGAAATGAGCAGTTCTTC. It encodes CASSQGPFGNEQFF.

The V call is TRBV30, the J call TRBJ1-4; possibly TRBD1 for D (6 bases). Germline CDR1 GTSNPN, CDR2 SVGIG (reference sequence). The CDR3 totals 12 residues. Trimming shortened V by 3 bases and J by 6 bases, and 8 bases separated the two germline ends. CDR3 residues: CAWSQGHEKLFF. Written as DNA, the CDR3 is TGTGCCTGGAGCCAGGGGCATGAAAAACTGTTTTTT.

The chain links TRBV6-4 to TRBJ1-2; 8 nucleotides line up with TRBD1. This CDR3 is 16 amino acids long. Trimming cost V 7 bases and J 6 bases; bases outside gene matches: 16. Germline CDR1 is MRHNA and CDR2 is SNTAGT. In DNA, the CDR3 is TGTGCCAGCACCTGGGGAGTCGGACAGGGCTCGGATGGCTACACCTTC. This gives the protein CASTWGVGQGSDGYTF.

The V call is TRBV18, the J call TRBJ2-1; 10 bases are shared with TRBD2. Germline loops: CDR1 KGHSH, CDR2 LQKENI. After removal of 4 bases from V and 5 bases from J, the junction contained 8 bases not matched to a gene. The CDR3 spans 16 residues. The CDR3 is CASSLSLAGNHNEQFF. CDR3 in DNA: TGTGCCAGCTCACTATCACTAGCGGGAAACCACAATGAGCAGTTCTTC.

This clone was seen only a few times. The gene calls are TRBV7-6 and TRBJ1-5; D is unclear. CDR1 SGHVS and CDR2 FNYEAQ come from the germline V gene. CDR3 size: 13 residues. The ends were cut back, 1 base at V and 4 bases at J, with 5 bases in the middle. The CDR3 loop reads CASSLEENQPQHF. CDR3 sequence (DNA): TGTGCCAGCAGCTTAGAGGAGAATCAGCCCCAGCATTTT.

The J gene is TRBJ2-5, the V gene TRBV2, with D possibly matching TRBD2 (7 bases). The V end lost 7 bases, the J end lost 5 bases, and 11 bases lay between the germline ends. This CDR3 is 12 amino acids long. CDR1 is SNHLY, CDR2 FYNNEI, per germline. The DNA of the CDR3 is TGTGCCAGCAATCGGGGGGCCGAGACCCAGTACTTC. Translating gives CASNRGAETQYF.

This clone has a handful of counts. The chain couples TRBV28 to TRBJ1-2; D not resolved. CDR3 length: 16 residues. Germline CDR1 reads MDHEN; CDR2 reads SYDVKM. Trimming stripped 4 bases from V and 6 bases from J, with 21 bases between. CDR3 protein: CASSSQRRPKGNGYTF. The CDR3 nucleotides are TGTGCCAGCAGTTCGCAACGCAGGCCAAAAGGAAATGGCTACACCTTC.